The 21 T cell receptor beta chains reported below all come from one sample, sequenced in a study of tumor and adjacent non-tumor tissue in lung cancer. RNA was extracted from bulk tissue without any cell sorting. A modified ARM-PCR protocol with three rounds of nested PCR amplified TCRbeta. TCRdb re-called the multiplex PCR reads with MiXCR, one entry per CDR3 protein. The profile shows 71,000 or so distinct CDR3 sequences, roughly 80% of them singletons. The sequencing input was lung tumor tissue. The source of these receptors is a woman aged 50 to 65 with non-small cell lung cancer.

V gene TRBV11-2 combines with J gene TRBJ2-7; 8 nucleotides align to TRBD2. Germline-derived CDR1 and CDR2 are SGHAT and FQNNGV. The CDR3 sequence is 16 residues long. V shed 8 bases, J shed 5 bases, and the junction held 17 bases outside the gene matches. The CDR3 DNA reads as TGTGCCAGCGGCCTAAGAGTACTAGCGGTCTCGGACGAGCAGTACTTC. Translation gives CASGLRVLAVSDEQYF.

This clonotype was observed a single time. One junction end does not reproduce the germline sequence, and a read error may be involved. This chain uses TRBV29-1 with TRBJ2-5; D not certain. Germline-derived CDR1 and CDR2 are SQVTM and ANQGSEA. The CDR3 is 12 amino acids. The CDR3 sequence is CSGEPAPETQYF. The CDR3 DNA reads as TGCAGCGGGGAACCAGCGCCGGAGACCCAGTACTTT.

Comment on this clonotype: At one boundary the junction diverges from the germline segment, which might be a read error. The V and J genes are TRBV6-6 and TRBJ2-3; D is unresolved. The CDR3 is 13 amino acids. Germline values: CDR1 MNHNY, CDR2 SVGAGI (reference sequence). The CDR3 nucleotides are TGTGCCAACAGTGCAGGTTATTTAGATACGCAGTATTTT. Encoded protein: CANSAGYLDTQYF.

Details on this clonotype: The junction departs from the called germline gene at one end, perhaps through a read error. V usage is TRBV6-5 and J usage is TRBJ2-7, with D possibly being TRBD2 (6 bases). The CDR3 consists of 14 residues. Germline V gene sequence: CDR1 MNHEY, CDR2 SVGAGI. The CDR3 nucleotides are TGTGCCAGCAGTTACAGGAGGGGCGGACACGAGCAGTGCTTC. This translates into CASSYRRGGHEQCF.

A remark on this clonotype: One junction end does not reproduce the germline sequence, and a read error may be involved. The chain's CDR3 is CAIVRGSTDTLNF. CDR3 in DNA: TGTGCCATTGTACGGGGGAGCACAGATACGCTGAATTTT. The V gene is TRBV10-3, the J gene TRBJ2-3; D might be TRBD2 (6 bases). The V gene's germline CDR1 is ENHRY and CDR2 SYGVKD. There are 13 residues in the CDR3.

This rearrangement joins TRBV28 to TRBJ2-1; possible D gene TRBD2, 6 bases. Trimming cost V 5 bases and J 1 base, with 15 bases left between them. This CDR3 has 16 amino acids. The germline V gene has CDR1 MDHEN and CDR2 SYDVKM. The CDR3 nucleotides are TGTGCCAGCAGTCAAAGAATTAGCGGTTCCTACAATGAGCAGTTCTTC. Its protein product is CASSQRISGSYNEQFF.

A note on this clonotype: This sequence may be a read error, since a much larger clone differs from it by one base. The chain has TRBV7-9 and TRBJ2-6, with D unclear. The CDR3 is 16 amino acids. CDR1 is SEHNR, CDR2 FQNEAQ, per germline (reference sequence). V was clipped by 2 bases and J by 0 bases, with 8 bases between them. The CDR3 reads CASSLSTGSGANVLTF. In DNA, the CDR3 is TGTGCCAGCAGCTTATCTACGGGCTCTGGGGCCAACGTCCTGACTTTC.

On this clonotype itself: The junction shows a germline mismatch at one end, possibly a read error. The CDR3 is CSASRYQATRYF. In DNA form, the CDR3 reads TGCAGTGCTAGCCGCTACCAAGCGACCCGGTACTTC. This chain connects TRBV20-1 to TRBJ2-5; D is undetermined. The CDR3 extends over 12 amino acids. CDR1 is DFQATT, CDR2 SNEGSKA, per germline (reference sequence).

Turning to this clonotype: One base away lies a much larger clone, so this may be a sequencing read error. This sequence joins TRBV28 and TRBJ1-1; 7 bases fit TRBD1. The V segment lost 3 bases and the J segment 0 bases; nucleotides outside the gene matches: 7. Germline CDR1 reads MDHEN; CDR2 reads SYDVKM. CDR3 length: 16 residues. This chain's CDR3 is CASSFWTGAMNTEAFF. Here the CDR3 DNA reads TGTGCCAGCAGTTTTTGGACAGGAGCCATGAACACTGAAGCTTTCTTT.

Of note for this clonotype: At one boundary the junction diverges from the germline segment, which might be a read error. V gene TRBV12-3 or TRBV12-4 combines with J gene TRBJ1-1; TRBD1 might be the D (5 bases). CDR3 size: 16 residues. The CDR3 is CASSPGSQGPKTETFF. The CDR3 nucleotides read TGTGCCAGCAGTCCGGGGAGTCAGGGTCCGAAAACTGAAACTTTCTTT.

As for this clonotype: Relative to the germline gene, one junction end is altered; a read error may explain this. The chain couples TRBV11-2 to TRBJ2-1, with unresolved D. CDR1 is SGHAT, CDR2 FQNNGV, per germline. This CDR3 is 12 amino acids long. The CDR3 sequence is CAGSPSGYEQSF. The CDR3, as DNA: TGTGCCGGCAGCCCTTCCGGATATGAGCAGTCCTTC. Variable domain in full (rest from reference TRBV11-2 and TRBJ2-1): EAGVAQSPRYKIIEKRQSVAFWCNPISGHATLYWYQQILGQGPKLLIQFQNNGVVDDSQLPKDRFSAERLKGVDSTLKIQPAKLEDSAVYLCAGSPSGYEQSFGPGTRLTVL.

Points on this clonotype: At one of its ends the junction is not consistent with the germline gene, which may arise from a read error. The CDR3 bases are TGTGACAGCGGAGAGGACAGGGGGGTTTATGGCTATACCTTC. It codes for CDSGEDRGVYGYTF. V usage is TRBV4-2 and J usage is TRBJ1-2, with 10 positions matching TRBD1. The CDR3 sequence is 14 residues long. Per the germline V gene, CDR1 is LGHNA and CDR2 is YNFKEQ.

This clonotype was detected many times. A much larger clone sits a single nucleotide away, making a read error possible. The rearrangement links TRBV12-3 or TRBV12-4 to TRBJ1-2, with D perhaps matching TRBD1 (5 bases). There are 13 residues in the CDR3. In DNA form, the CDR3 reads TGTGTCAGCAGTTTGGTCAGGGTCGGGGGCTACACCTTC. Translation gives CVSSLVRVGGYTF.

Points on this clonotype: Since a much larger clone is just one base distant, this may be a read error. The chain combines TRBV6-6 with TRBJ1-1; tentative D call: TRBD1 (6 bases). Between the trimmed V and J ends, which lost 5 bases and 5 bases, there was a span of 15 bases. The CDR3 is 14 amino acids. The V gene's germline CDR1 is MNHNY and CDR2 SVGAGI (reference sequence). CDR3 protein: CASSPRIGGTEAFF. The CDR3 nucleotides read TGTGCCAGCAGTCCGAGGATAGGGGGGACTGAAGCTTTCTTT.

This chain links TRBV12-3 or TRBV12-4 with TRBJ2-2; D is uncertain. V lost 8 bases, J lost 5 bases, and 12 bases lay in between. The CDR3 is 13 residues long. The DNA for the CDR3 is TGTGCCAGCGCCATGGCAAAAACCGGGGAGCTGTTTTTT. Protein sequence: CASAMAKTGELFF.

As concerns this clonotype: A much more abundant neighbour one base away suggests this may be a read error. The chain combines TRBV19 with TRBJ2-5; 9 positions match TRBD1. Trimming at V came to 9 bases and at J to 4 bases, leaving 9 bases not matched to a gene. Germline values: CDR1 LNHDA, CDR2 SQIVND (reference sequence). This CDR3 region has 14 residues. This CDR3 reads CASGNRGLGETQYF. CDR3 sequence (DNA): TGTGCCAGCGGGAACAGGGGGCTCGGAGAGACCCAGTACTTC.

Comment on this clonotype: Since a much larger clone is just one base distant, this may be a read error. This chain uses TRBV19 with TRBJ1-5; a possible D gene is TRBD1 (6 bases). V was clipped by 6 bases and J by 11 bases, with 17 bases between them. Germline CDR1 and CDR2: LNHDA and SQIVND (reference sequence). The CDR3 spans 13 residues. The CDR3 spells CASSQQGTRSQHF. For the CDR3, the DNA is TGTGCCAGTAGCCAACAGGGAACGAGGTCCCAGCATTTT.

This clonotype has ten or more counts. The chain uses TRBV20-1 and TRBJ2-6; D might be TRBD1 (6 bases). The CDR3 runs 16 residues. V lost 6 bases and J 0 bases, leaving 15 bases between the germline ends. Germline lookup yields CDR1 DFQATT and CDR2 SNEGSKA (reference sequence). The CDR3 loop is CSAGWDTNSGANVLTF. The CDR3 DNA reads TGCAGTGCGGGTTGGGACACCAACTCTGGGGCCAACGTCCTGACTTTC.

As regards this clonotype: A junction boundary mismatches the germline segment, possibly from a read error. The chain is built from TRBV20-1 and TRBJ2-5, with TRBD1 matching 8 bases. Germline loops: CDR1 DFQATT, CDR2 SNEGSKA (reference sequence). The CDR3 is 19 amino acids. Written as DNA, the CDR3 is TGCAGTGCTAGGGGACAGGTGAGGTCCCAACCAGAGTTCCAAGAGAGCCAGTACTTC. Encoded protein: CSARGQVRSQPEFQESQYF.

Note on this clonotype: The junction departs from the called germline gene at one end, perhaps through a read error. The CDR3 sequence is CASSFSGEPELF. The CDR3 nucleotides are TGTGCCAGCAGCTTCTCGGGCGAACCTGAGCTTTTC. The gene calls are TRBV7-9 and TRBJ2-7; D remains ambiguous. The CDR3 spans 12 residues. CDR1 is SEHNR, CDR2 FQNEAQ, per germline (reference sequence).

As to this clonotype: An end of the junction differs from the germline gene, which may be a read error. This chain connects TRBV6-6 to TRBJ2-1, with 10 bases that match TRBD2. This CDR3 spans 15 amino acids. In germline, CDR1 is MNHNY, CDR2 SVGAGI (reference sequence). The CDR3 protein is CTSSYASGRDNEQFF. DNA of the CDR3: TGTACCAGCAGTTACGCTAGCGGGAGAGACAATGAGCAGTTCTTC.